A single sample gave rise to the 29 T cell receptor beta chains below, sequenced in a study of shared clonotypes between healthy human individuals. Assay: immunoSEQ multiplex PCR; the TCRdb copy retains only in-frame clones and omits some. The sample gives approximately 2,000,000 clones, roughly 93% of which show up once; 1.5% to 2% is in the top ten. Terminally differentiated effector memory CD45RA+ cells were excluded from the naive CD8 cells, which were CD45RO-negative and positively selected for CCR7. Sequenced input: naive CD8+ T cells from PBMCs. These receptors came from a man aged 18 to 29 in good health. Some clones in this sample may be carry-over from other donors' samples.

Comment on this clone: This sample includes further DNA sequences coding for the same CDR3. The chain couples TRBV27 to TRBJ2-7; D is uncertain. Germline V gene lookup returns CDR1 MNHEY and CDR2 SMNVEV (reference sequence). V was cut by 0 bases and J by 2 bases, with 5 bases left in between. The CDR3 is 13 residues long. The CDR3 nucleotides are TGTGCCAGCAGTTTATCTAGCACCTACGAGCAGTACTTC. Residues: CASSLSSTYEQYF.

V gene TRBV30 combines with J gene TRBJ2-3; D not resolved. This CDR3 is built from 13 residues. Trimming removed 4 bases from V and 6 bases from J, with 14 bases in between. CDR1 and CDR2 (germline): GTSNPN, SVGIG (reference sequence). CDR3 nucleotide sequence: TGTGCCTGGACCACGGGTTTCACCGATACGCAGTATTTT. This encodes CAWTTGFTDTQYF.

The chain is built from TRBV27 and TRBJ1-2; D ambiguous. The V end was cut by 5 bases, the J end by 8 bases, with 24 bases between. Per the germline V gene, CDR1 is MNHEY and CDR2 is SMNVEV (reference sequence). This CDR3 region has 16 residues. The CDR3 DNA reads TGTGCCAGCAGTGCCACTCGGTCCGCGGCCCTCTACGGCTACACCTTC. The encoded protein is CASSATRSAALYGYTF.

The chain's CDR3 is CASSLGAYQPQHF. CDR3 coding DNA: TGTGCCAGCAGCTTAGGGGCATATCAGCCCCAGCATTTT. The V and J genes are TRBV7-9 and TRBJ1-5; D is unclear. The CDR3 is 13 residues long. Germline CDR1 and CDR2: SEHNR and FQNEAQ (reference sequence). V was cut by 1 base and J by 5 bases, with 6 bases left in between.

The chain joins TRBV2 to TRBJ2-1; D is uncertain. The CDR3 length is 16 residues. The germline gives CDR1 SNHLY, CDR2 FYNNEI. V was pared by 3 bases and J by 0 bases, with 12 bases between. CDR3 nucleotide sequence: TGTGCCAGCAGTGATAGGTCACTCTCCTCCTACAATGAGCAGTTCTTC. Protein: CASSDRSLSSYNEQFF.

CDR3: CASSLNPRETQYF. The DNA of the CDR3 is TGTGCCAGCAGCTTAAACCCTAGGGAGACCCAGTACTTC. This chain uses TRBV7-3 with TRBJ2-5; D gene uncertain. Germline values: CDR1 SGHTA, CDR2 FQGTGA. This CDR3 is 13 amino acids long. Trimming took 1 base from V and 5 from J, leaving 8 bases between them. Looking up the rest from reference TRBV7-3 and TRBJ2-5 gives the full variable domain: GAGVSQTPSNKVTEKGKYVELRCDPISGHTALYWYRQSLGQGPEFLIYFQGTGAADDSGLPNDRFFAVRPEGSVSTLKIQRTERGDSAVYLCASSLNPRETQYFGPGTRLLVL.

V is TRBV28 and J is TRBJ1-3, with D perhaps matching TRBD1 (6 bases). The CDR3 runs to 16 residues. V was trimmed by 5 bases and J by 0 bases, leaving 14 bases between them. Germline V gene lookup returns CDR1 MDHEN and CDR2 SYDVKM. The CDR3 region has the DNA TGTGCCAGCAGTACATACAGGGAGAGCTCTGGAAACACCATATATTTT. It yields the protein CASSTYRESSGNTIYF. The full variable domain, completed using reference TRBV28 and TRBJ1-3, is DVKVTQSSRYLVKRTGEKVFLECVQDMDHENMFWYRQDPGLGLRLIYFSYDVKMKEKGDIPEGYSVSREKKERFSLILESASTNQTSMYLCASSTYRESSGNTIYFGEGSWLTVV.

Written as DNA, the CDR3 is TGTGCCAGCAGAGGGCTAGCGCAGCCGTTTAGCACAGATACGCAGTATTTT. It translates to CASRGLAQPFSTDTQYF. The V and J genes are TRBV27 and TRBJ2-3; D possibly corresponds to TRBD2 (6 bases). The CDR3 runs to 17 residues. Germline-derived CDR1 and CDR2 are MNHEY and SMNVEV (reference sequence). V dropped 6 bases and J dropped 0 bases, with 19 bases sitting between them.

V and J are TRBV9 and TRBJ2-1; D might be TRBD2 (6 bases). Trimming left V 3 bases short and J 1 base short, with 17 bases between. The germline V gene has CDR1 SGDLS and CDR2 YYNGEE. The CDR3 consists of 17 residues. CDR3 region: CASSGSPGAGSYNEQFF. The CDR3 nucleotides are TGTGCCAGCAGCGGCTCCCCGGGAGCCGGATCCTACAATGAGCAGTTCTTC.

The genes are TRBV9 and TRBJ1-3; D ambiguous. This CDR3 region has 16 residues. V lost 4 bases and J lost 4, with 18 bases in between. Germline CDR1 is SGDLS and CDR2 is YYNGEE. CDR3 residues: CASSPRLRVAGNTIYF. In nucleotides, the CDR3 is TGTGCCAGCAGCCCGAGGTTAAGGGTTGCCGGAAACACCATATATTTT.

This chain links TRBV28 with TRBJ2-7; possible D gene TRBD2, 5 bases. V lost 6 bases and J lost 5, with 11 bases in between. This CDR3 spans 12 amino acids. Looked up from germline, CDR1 is MDHEN and CDR2 is SYDVKM. The CDR3 DNA is TGTGCCAGCAGCGTACTAGTTCACGAGCAGTACTTC. This sequence encodes CASSVLVHEQYF.

The chain is built from TRBV7-9 and TRBJ1-1; D gene uncertain. CDR3 length equals 15 residues. Germline V gene data show CDR1 as SEHNR and CDR2 as FQNEAQ (reference sequence). Deletions cut 5 bases from V and 1 base from J, with 14 bases between. The CDR3 DNA sequence: TGTGCCAGCAGCCAACATTCGGGCCAGAACACTGAAGCTTTCTTT. The encoded protein is CASSQHSGQNTEAFF. The complete variable domain, with remaining parts taken from reference TRBV7-9 and TRBJ1-1, reads DTGVSQNPRHKITKRGQNVTFRCDPISEHNRLYWYRQTLGQGPEFLTYFQNEAQLEKSRLLSDRFSAERPKGSFSTLEIQRTEQGDSAMYLCASSQHSGQNTEAFFGQGTRLTVV.

This chain joins TRBV27 and TRBJ2-7; D is ambiguous. Germline V gene data show CDR1 as MNHEY and CDR2 as SMNVEV (reference sequence). Trimming removed 3 bases at V and 0 bases at J, with 15 bases between. CDR3 length: 16 residues. CDR3: CASSFAPGSGSYEQYF. The CDR3 DNA reads as TGTGCCAGCAGTTTCGCCCCGGGTTCTGGCTCCTACGAGCAGTACTTC.

A note on this clone: At the DNA level, this CDR3 is encoded by other sequences in the same sample as well. CDR3 nucleotides: TGCGCCAGCAGCTTGGAGGGTGGTTACCAAGAGACCCAGTACTTC. Its translation: CASSLEGGYQETQYF. V and J are TRBV5-1 and TRBJ2-5; D not resolved. V was shortened by 0 bases and J by 0 bases, with 9 bases between the two germline ends. This CDR3 is 15 amino acids long. Germline V gene sequence: CDR1 SGHRS, CDR2 YFSETQ.

The chain uses TRBV27 and TRBJ1-2; TRBD1 matches 11 bases. This CDR3 comprises 15 residues. V lost 0 bases, J lost 8 bases, and 5 bases stayed unmatched. Germline assignment: CDR1 MNHEY and CDR2 SMNVEV (reference sequence). The CDR3 sequence: CASSLSLGTGGGYTF. The CDR3 coding sequence is TGTGCCAGCAGTTTATCGTTGGGGACAGGGGGGGGCTACACCTTC.

The chain uses TRBV7-2 and TRBJ2-3; TRBD1 matches 7 bases. CDR1 SGHTA and CDR2 FQGNSA come from the germline V gene. Trimming removed 2 bases from V and 1 base from J; junction bases left unmatched: 15. The CDR3 runs to 19 residues. The CDR3 nucleotides are TGTGCCAGCAGCTTACTTCGACAGGGCGCCACCCGTCGCACAGATACGCAGTATTTT. It translates to CASSLLRQGATRRTDTQYF.

This clone has only one observation. This chain links TRBV7-8 with TRBJ2-1; the match to TRBD2 covers 14 bases. CDR3 length: 16 amino acids. V was clipped by 4 bases and J by 8 bases; unmatched bases: 7. Germline loops: CDR1 SGHVS, CDR2 FQNEAQ. CDR3 sequence (DNA): TGTGCCAGCAGCTCCCCCGGGACTAGCGGGAGCCATGAGCAGTTCTTC. It translates to CASSSPGTSGSHEQFF. The full variable domain, with the rest looked up from reference TRBV7-8 and TRBJ2-1, is GAGVSQSPRYKVAKRGQDVALRCDPISGHVSLFWYQQALGQGPEFLTYFQNEAQLDKSGLPSDRFFAERPEGSVSTLKIQRTQQEDSAVYLCASSSPGTSGSHEQFFGPGTRLTVL.

This clone was counted once. The chain combines TRBV7-6 with TRBJ2-3; tentatively, D is TRBD1 or TRBD2 (5 bases each). The CDR3 spans 15 residues. V shed 2 bases and J shed 1 base, with 10 bases lying between them. Germline V gene lookup returns CDR1 SGHVS and CDR2 FNYEAQ. CDR3 sequence reads: CASSLSRDRTDTQYF. The CDR3 coding sequence is TGTGCCAGCAGCTTATCCCGGGACCGCACAGATACGCAGTATTTT.

The chain joins TRBV7-2 to TRBJ1-2; tentative D call: TRBD1 (5 bases). This CDR3 has 15 residues. The V end was cut by 5 bases, the J end by 6 bases, with 19 bases between. Per germline, CDR1 SGHTA and CDR2 FQGNSA. The CDR3 region is CASSPRGTRGDGYTF. Written as DNA, the CDR3 is TGTGCCAGCAGCCCCCGGGGGACCCGGGGGGATGGCTACACCTTC.

This clone occurred once. The sample contains more than one DNA sequence encoding this CDR3. The chain uses TRBV11-2 and TRBJ2-1, with 9 bases identical to TRBD2. The germline V gene has CDR1 SGHAT and CDR2 FQNNGV. V shed 6 bases, J shed 4 bases, and the junction held 7 bases outside the gene matches. This CDR3 has 15 amino acids. CDR3: CASSPLAGAYNEQFF. The CDR3 DNA sequence: TGTGCCAGCAGTCCTTTAGCGGGAGCTTACAATGAGCAGTTCTTC.

In the case of this clone: The same CDR3 is also encoded by other DNA sequences in this sample. This chain links TRBV4-2 with TRBJ2-7, with 9 bases lining up with TRBD2. The CDR3 spans 14 residues. Germline trimming cut 3 bases from V and 4 bases from J; bases unmatched to any gene: 4. Germline values: CDR1 LGHNA, CDR2 YNFKEQ. CDR3 residues: CASSQGLAGYEQYF. The CDR3 DNA reads TGTGCCAGCAGCCAGGGACTAGCCGGGTACGAGCAGTACTTC.

This clone turned up a few times. The gene calls are TRBV27 and TRBJ1-5; D is ambiguous. V was trimmed by 8 bases and J by 2 bases, leaving 13 bases between them. The CDR3 loop spans 14 amino acids. Germline V gives CDR1 MNHEY, CDR2 SMNVEV (reference sequence). CDR3 amino acids: CASGGLSGNQPQHF. DNA of the CDR3: TGTGCCAGCGGAGGTCTCTCGGGCAATCAGCCCCAGCATTTT.

V and J are TRBV5-8 and TRBJ2-7; no clear D. The CDR3 totals 15 residues. Germline values: CDR1 SGHTS, CDR2 YDEGEE. Trimming shortened V by 1 base and J by 0 bases, and 11 bases separated the two germline ends. CDR3 protein: CASSLYELISYEQYF. The DNA of the CDR3 is TGTGCCAGCAGCTTGTATGAGCTAATCTCCTACGAGCAGTACTTC.

This clone was seen just once. The chain employs TRBV27 and TRBJ2-7; D unresolved. The CDR3 has 15 amino acids. CDR1 and CDR2 (germline): MNHEY, SMNVEV (reference sequence). V lost 5 bases to trimming and J lost 6 bases, with 20 bases between them. In DNA, the CDR3 is TGTGCCAGCAGTCCTCTCCCAAACGGGCTCTCCGAGCAGTACTTC. This gives the protein CASSPLPNGLSEQYF.

The chain employs TRBV6-5 and TRBJ2-5; TRBD2 matches at 7 bases. Germline lookup yields CDR1 MNHEY and CDR2 SVGAGI. The CDR3 extends over 15 amino acids. Trimming took 2 bases from V and 2 from J; bases not matched to a gene: 5. The CDR3 protein is CASSYTKGGQETQYF. The CDR3 DNA follows: TGTGCCAGCAGTTACACCAAGGGAGGGCAAGAGACCCAGTACTTC.

The V and J genes are TRBV27 and TRBJ2-7, with unresolved D. Germline assignment: CDR1 MNHEY and CDR2 SMNVEV (reference sequence). Trimming removed 9 bases from V and 4 bases from J, with 10 bases in between. This CDR3 is 11 amino acids long. CDR3 residues: CASGTLYEQYF. The CDR3 nucleotides read TGTGCCAGTGGAACTTTATACGAGCAGTACTTC.

This chain uses TRBV6-5 with TRBJ1-2; 11 bases align to TRBD1. CDR1 and CDR2 from the germline V gene are MNHEY and SVGAGI. This CDR3 has 15 residues. V was clipped by 6 bases and J by 4 bases; unmatched bases: 7. CDR3 amino acids: CASRTGQGERYGYTF. CDR3 coding DNA: TGTGCCAGCAGAACGGGACAGGGGGAGCGCTATGGCTACACCTTC.

This clone was seen once. V usage is TRBV19 and J usage is TRBJ2-2; a possible D gene is TRBD1 (6 bases). CDR1 and CDR2 (germline): LNHDA, SQIVND (reference sequence). V gave up 4 bases and J gave up 6 bases, with 24 bases separating them. The CDR3 is 18 amino acids. This chain's CDR3 is CASSTETGYSRVAGELFF. The CDR3, as DNA: TGTGCCAGTAGTACGGAGACAGGCTACTCTCGAGTCGCCGGGGAGCTGTTTTTT.

This chain joins TRBV7-8 and TRBJ2-5, with D unclear. The CDR3 is 12 residues long. Trimming removed 5 bases at V and 3 bases at J, with 7 bases between. Per germline, CDR1 SGHVS and CDR2 FQNEAQ. CDR3 region: CASSLVKETQYF. In DNA, the CDR3 is TGTGCCAGCAGCCTAGTTAAAGAGACCCAGTACTTC.